This T cell receptor beta chain was recovered during a study of cytomegalovirus exposure and HLA in healthy donors (dated by TCRdb to about 2017). Regarding the research as a whole: An earlier analysis of a few hundred of the donors reported approximately 300 Gb of sequence data and 117 million unique TCR beta sequences obtained from some 170 million T cells. Roughly 310 gigabases of sequencing data and approximately 93 million unique TCR sequences were included in an early release covering 550 to 650 HLA-typed donors. Among the roughly 390 genotyped donors, around 79% belonged to the genetic ancestry cluster associated with self-reported Caucasian donors. The aim of the study was to test whether cataloging public T cell receptors could identify signatures of past pathogen exposure. Using immunosequencing, the study profiled T cell repertoires from around 670 subjects and related those repertoires to cytomegalovirus serostatus. Besides the first cohort of roughly 700 subjects, a separate validation cohort made up of over a hundred different subjects was used. The study combined high-throughput TCR immunosequencing, statistical association of individual TCRs with disease status, and machine learning to predict cytomegalovirus infection status. A later analysis re-analyzed previously published TCR beta repertoires from 600 to 850 donors and added high-resolution HLA genotyping to study TCR occurrence patterns. The later analysis used no new phenotypic data to find candidate immune exposures, relying instead on TCR beta sequences and their occurrence across donors. To decide whether each TCR beta V gene segment behaved as functional or pseudogenic, an earlier analysis of approximately 620 of the donors relied on high-throughput TCR beta sequencing. Donor age, sex, ethnicity and CMV serostatus were compiled together with the repertoire data. A later genetic analysis took genome-wide SNP genotypes for about three fifths of the 666 donors and used that subset as a discovery cohort. Every discovery cohort repertoire had been produced on one sequencing platform. Both class I and class II loci were covered by HLA typing, at four-digit resolution. The number of typed donors differed by locus: about 629-630 for A, B, C, DRB1 and DQB1; 500 to 550 for DQA1; approximately 600 for DPA1; and around 450 for DPB1. Roughly 5 DR-DQ haplotypes were handled as single units for association and clustering because linkage in the cohort was strong. On average, over 200,000 unique TCR beta nucleotide sequences were sequenced per donor among about 400 genotyped donors of the cohort, with around 19% of those sequences being non-productive.

For CDR1 and CDR2, the germline V gene lists SGHTA and FQGNSA. The V end loses 3 bases and the J end loses 7 bases, and a stretch of 22 bases separates them. Including cysteine and phenylalanine, the CDR3 has 17 amino acids. The only DNA kept is the CDR3, 51 bases in frame from the first base. A note on this clone: The antigen it recognizes is unknown. Qualities for individual bases were not recorded, and no much larger clone is one base off.

Libraries came from the immunoSEQ multiplex PCR assay. For the multiplex PCR, a mixture combining 60 forward primers for TCR Vbeta segments and 13 reverse primers for TCR Jbeta segments was used. Amplification of the CDR3 region of rearranged TCR beta genes was performed with a multiplex PCR assay on genomic DNA. On the Illumina HiSeq System, the amplified TCR beta libraries were sequenced as 87-base-pair reads. Under the source paper's analysis protocol: Across the roughly 670 repertoires, a later analysis counted 80 million or so unique TCR beta chains, roughly 11 million of which were shared by at least two donors. A nearest-neighbor algorithm error-corrected the raw reads and collapsed the reads into unique sequences, merging closely related sequences to remove PCR and sequencing errors. CDR3 sequences were aligned to IMGT reference sequences to assign V, D and J gene segments. For a sequence to be retained, a match of at least six nucleotides to both a V gene segment and a J gene segment was required. A rearrangement was called productive if the CDR3 had no stop codons and remained in frame with V and J, and every other rearrangement was called non-productive. Following IMGT convention, CDR3 was defined as the stretch from the second conserved V-encoded cysteine to the conserved J-encoded phenylalanine. Sequences without an unambiguous match to a single V gene segment were excluded from the earlier analysis of 450 to 650 of the donors. In an earlier analysis of approximately 590 of the donors, a V segment was called functional when productive rearrangements were above 56.7%, and segregating when the standard deviation between donors exceeded 5%. A statistical classification framework was developed to diagnose cytomegalovirus status using the catalog of TCR beta chain sequences. V and J gene assignment, in a later analysis, came from comparing TCR nucleotide sequences with IMGT/GENE-DB human TR gene sequences. The TCRdist pipeline was used in a later analysis to assign CDR3 sequences and most-parsimonious VDJ recombination scenarios. In a later analysis, each TCR beta chain was defined by its CDR3 amino acid sequence together with its V-gene family, and reads lacking a unique V-gene family were excluded. As a way to deal with suspected cross-contamination and a sequencing artifact, a later analysis dropped approximately 590 nucleotide sequences that were highly shared and had low generation probability. A later analysis calculated a clonal expansion index for each public chain from normalized within-repertoire ranks of inferred template counts. Generation probabilities in a later analysis came from a VDJ recombination model fitted to out-of-frame rearrangements, and those results were checked against IGoR. A later analysis scored TCR-TCR, TCR-HLA and TCR-CMV co-occurrence with hypergeometric tests, applying a repertoire-size bias correction to TCR pairs. To estimate false discovery rates, a later analysis permuted the HLA or CMV assignments 20 times. In a later analysis, co-occurring TCRs were grouped using DBSCAN, and TCRdist sequence similarity was added for clustering within HLA-allele-positive subsets. For co-occurrence clustering, repertoires with fewer than 30,000 or more than 120,000 public chains were excluded, along with about five repertoires with anomalous nucleotide sharing. TCRdb limited this immuneACCESS table to in-frame rearrangements with V and J called. A share of clones is missing; checked studies link under half to unresolved V genes, and the rest is unexplained. That table is the source of V, J and clone size, and D and trimming were worked out from the DNA. The sample table shows around 190,000 clones, and 70% to 85% are seen once. Approximately 4.4% of the sample goes to the ten largest clones.

Paper-wide results and their limitations: A later analysis found that TCR association rates varied across HLA loci, with DRB1 alleles showing the most associated TCRs and HLA-C alleles the fewest. In a later analysis, HLA-associated TCR beta chains showed more clonal expansion and lower generation probabilities than non-associated chains that were equally common. Across donors, most TCR sequences were observed very rarely, whereas some public TCRs were present in many individuals. In vitro tests confirmed that three of the cytomegalovirus-associated TCR beta chains recognize cytomegalovirus antigens. The 87-base-pair reads could not distinguish some IMGT-functional V segments, including TRBV6-2 and TRBV6-3, so those segments were excluded. For the cohort, immune exposure information was limited to CMV serostatus. The classifier was reported to diagnose cytomegalovirus status with high specificity and sensitivity in both the original and validation cohorts. The presence/absence analyses assumed that sequencing depth was roughly uniform across donors, and that assumption may not be true. The earlier analysis of 587 of the donors excluded 15 to 20 rarely observed V segments, including chromosome 9 orphons, because counts were too low. When HLA alleles, especially DR and DQ, strongly co-occurred, TCR associations were difficult to assign to individual alleles. Because HLA typing was unavailable for some donors at each locus, only the typed subset was used in association tests. The cohort was sequenced for TCR beta chains only, and without alpha or paired-chain data the features that could be detected were limited. It was suggested by the authors that the approach could potentially be generalized to other disease states and immunological phenotypes. An association between a missense DCLRE1C variant and V-gene and J-gene trimming of TCR beta chains was found in a later genetic analysis and replicated in an independent cohort. A further reported finding was that TCR beta sequences accurately predicted the HLA-A and HLA-B alleles for most subjects in the first cohort. According to a later analysis, parvovirus B19, influenza, CMV and Epstein-Barr virus appeared linked to several top co-occurrence clusters. According to a later genetic analysis, donors in an Asian-associated ancestry cluster had fewer N-insertions in productive TCRs than the roughly 700-donor mean. The study gave a list of over 150 TCR beta chains associated with cytomegalovirus. A later analysis found that most CMV-associated TCR beta chains appeared HLA-restricted, with HLA associations seemingly driven largely by CMV exposure. Broadly in line with IMGT annotations, most TCR beta V segments showed up in productive rearrangements about 87% or about 30% of the time in an earlier analysis of under 700 of the donors. Correlated functional status among segregating V segments might reflect linkage disequilibrium, but an unknown experimental factor could not be ruled out. In a later analysis, about 17,000 TCR beta sequences were associated with specific HLA alleles at a false discovery rate of 0.05. A group of highly shared sequence variants was considered likely to be a technical artifact of the sequencing pipeline.

The cohort comprised more than 550 healthy bone marrow donors. All cohort members were sampled while nominally healthy, although unrecorded immune exposures were likely present. The donor tested CMV seropositive, placing the donor among the approximately 290 seropositive members of the cohort. Each donor provided a peripheral blood sample, and peripheral blood mononuclear cells were used for TCR beta sequencing. The Qiagen DNeasy Blood Extraction Kit was used to extract genomic DNA from the blood cell samples. This sequence uses TRBV7-2 and TRBJ2-1, with TRBD1 tentatively as D gene (5 bases match). This sequence originates from a woman in her twenties or thirties in good health and CMV-seropositive. What was sequenced was PBMCs. For the CDR3, the sequence is CASSLGLDRSATNEQFF. The bases are TGTGCCAGCAGCTTGGGCTTAGACAGATCGGCTACGAATGAGCAGTTCTTC.